Following are 23 T cell receptor beta chains from one sample sequenced in a study of T-cell memory formation after mild COVID-19. TCRdb processed the 5' RACE reads anew with MiXCR; each CDR3 protein has one entry. This table holds 250,000 or so distinct CDR3 sequences, 7.5% to 10% found once. The sequenced sample was PBMCs or a T cell subset sorted from them (not recorded which). The receptors derive from a man aged 18 to 30 who had mild COVID-19 (a few samples of this study predate the infection). Cell type and time point are not known.

This clonotype was recorded at least ten times. The chain is built from TRBV5-1 and TRBJ1-3, with unresolved D. The V end was cut by 7 bases, the J end by 0 bases, with 8 bases between. The germline CDR1 and CDR2 sequences are SGHRS and YFSETQ. The CDR3 has 13 residues. The CDR3 bases are TGCGCCAGCTCGGAAGGCTCTGGAAACACCATATATTTT. Its protein is CASSEGSGNTIYF.

The chain is built from TRBV5-6 and TRBJ1-5, with 7 bases lining up with TRBD1. Germline V gives CDR1 SGHDT, CDR2 YYEEEE. V dropped 0 bases and J dropped 3; count of bases not matched to a gene: 6. CDR3 length: 16 residues. As DNA, the CDR3 is TGTGCCAGCAGCTTGGGAGGAACAGGGGTCAATCAGCCCCAGCATTTT. Its protein product is CASSLGGTGVNQPQHF.

The table lists this clonotype with many counts. The genes are TRBV12-3 or TRBV12-4 and TRBJ2-3; tentatively, D is TRBD2 (5 bases). The length of the CDR3 is 12 residues. The germline V and J ends were trimmed by 6 bases and 9 bases, with 13 bases remaining between them. In nucleotides, the CDR3 is TGTGCCAGCAGCCCCGGGGTAGGAACGCAGTATTTT. It specifies CASSPGVGTQYF.

The chain carries TRBV24-1 and TRBJ2-5; 11 bases are a match to TRBD2. The trim removed 4 bases at V and 2 bases at J, leaving 8 bases unmatched. Germline V gives CDR1 KGHDR, CDR2 SFDVKD. The length of the CDR3 is 17 residues. CDR3 in amino acids: CATSDDRLAGRQETQYF. The CDR3 region has the DNA TGTGCCACCAGTGACGACCGACTAGCGGGGAGACAAGAGACCCAGTACTTC.

This clonotype appeared many times. The gene calls are TRBV12-3 or TRBV12-4 and TRBJ2-1; 10 bases match TRBD2. This CDR3 region has 14 residues. J gave up 7 bases and V 6 bases, and 6 bases lay outside the gene matches. CDR3: CASSGTSAGNEQFF. Written as DNA, the CDR3 is TGTGCCAGCAGCGGGACTAGCGCTGGAAATGAGCAGTTCTTC.

This clonotype was seen only a few times. The V gene is TRBV18, the J gene TRBJ2-3; no firm D call. The V gene's germline CDR1 is KGHSH and CDR2 LQKENI. CDR3 length equals 14 residues. Trimming left V 2 bases short and J 2 bases short, with 8 bases between. The CDR3 DNA sequence: TGTGCCAGCTCACCAATGGGCCCCACAGATACGCAGTATTTT. Encoded protein: CASSPMGPTDTQYF.

V usage is TRBV4-3 and J usage is TRBJ1-1, with D maybe TRBD1 (5 bases). Trimming stripped 1 base from V and 0 bases from J, with 15 bases between. CDR1 is LGHNA, CDR2 YSLEER, per germline. The CDR3 covers 17 residues. CDR3 bases: TGCGCCAGCAGCCAAGCCCCGGTGGGGGGGTTGAACACTGAAGCTTTCTTT. As protein: CASSQAPVGGLNTEAFF.

This clonotype was detected a few times. The rearrangement joins TRBV4-1 to TRBJ2-4, with D tentatively TRBD1 (6 bases). CDR1 MGHRA and CDR2 YSYEKL come from the germline V gene. The length of the CDR3 is 13 residues. V lost 4 bases to trimming and J lost 7 bases, with 11 bases between them. The CDR3 spells CASSPGHNNIQYF. The CDR3 nucleotides are TGCGCCAGCAGCCCGGGACACAACAACATTCAGTACTTC.

The table lists this clonotype with a few counts. V and J are TRBV20-1 and TRBJ1-4, with D perhaps TRBD1 (6 bases). There are 14 residues in the CDR3. V was clipped by 4 bases and J by 7 bases, with 16 bases between them. CDR1 DFQATT and CDR2 SNEGSKA come from the germline V gene (reference sequence). CDR3 nucleotide sequence: TGCAGTGCTACCCCGGCGGGGGGCAGTGAAAAACTGTTTTTT. This encodes CSATPAGGSEKLFF.

V is TRBV20-1 and J is TRBJ1-2; no clear D. The CDR3 extends over 13 amino acids. V shed 3 bases and J shed 4 bases, with 12 bases lying between them. Per germline, CDR1 DFQATT and CDR2 SNEGSKA (reference sequence). CDR3: CSARARIVYGYTF. As DNA, the CDR3 is TGCAGTGCTAGGGCTCGGATCGTCTATGGCTACACCTTC.

V usage is TRBV29-1 and J usage is TRBJ2-1, with D possibly matching TRBD2 (5 bases). V gave up 6 bases and J gave up 9 bases, with 21 bases separating them. CDR1 is SQVTM, CDR2 ANQGSEA, per germline. The CDR3 covers 14 residues. The CDR3 here is CSVSRASRGVEQFF. The CDR3, as DNA: TGCAGCGTATCTAGGGCGTCACGGGGAGTTGAGCAGTTCTTC.

There are many counts of this clonotype. CDR3 region: CASSPQGRGGETQYF. DNA of the CDR3: TGTGCCAGCAGTCCCCAGGGGAGGGGGGGAGAGACCCAGTACTTC. V and J are TRBV6-1 and TRBJ2-5; a weak D match, TRBD2 (7 bases). CDR3 length: 15 residues. Deletions cut 5 bases from V and 4 bases from J, with 17 bases between. From germline, CDR1 is MNHNS and CDR2 SASEGT.

This clonotype was recorded a few times. The chain is built from TRBV10-2 and TRBJ1-1; D might be TRBD1 (6 bases). Germline assignment: CDR1 WSHSY and CDR2 SAAADI. V lost 6 bases and J 3 bases, leaving 14 bases between the germline ends. The CDR3 sequence is 14 residues long. CDR3 region: CASRFLEGDTEAFF. The CDR3 DNA sequence: TGCGCCAGCAGGTTCCTAGAGGGGGACACTGAAGCTTTCTTT.

This clonotype has at least ten counts. The chain recombines TRBV28 with TRBJ2-1; maybe TRBD1 (5 bases). Germline assignment: CDR1 MDHEN and CDR2 SYDVKM. This CDR3 spans 15 amino acids. Trimming removed 3 bases at V and 0 bases at J, with 9 bases between. The CDR3 loop reads CASSFLTDSYNEQFF. In DNA form, the CDR3 reads TGTGCCAGCAGTTTTTTGACAGACTCCTACAATGAGCAGTTCTTC.

The chain uses TRBV6-2 or TRBV6-3 and TRBJ2-2, with TRBD1 as a possible D gene (7 bases). CDR1 and CDR2 (germline): MNHEY, SVGEGT. The CDR3 is 16 residues long. Between the trimmed V and J ends, which lost 2 bases and 6 bases, there was a span of 16 bases. This CDR3 reads CASSYPTGTRAGELFF. The CDR3 DNA sequence: TGTGCCAGCAGTTACCCGACAGGGACTCGGGCCGGGGAGCTGTTTTTT.

Only a few counts were recorded for this clonotype. V gene TRBV19 combines with J gene TRBJ2-1; 12 positions match TRBD2. CDR1 is LNHDA and CDR2 is SQIVND in the germline V gene (reference sequence). The ends lost 5 bases at V and 9 bases at J; junction bases unmatched: 2. The CDR3 sequence is 13 residues long. CDR3 sequence reads: CASSEGLAGEQFF. CDR3 nucleotide sequence: TGTGCCAGTAGTGAGGGACTAGCGGGTGAGCAGTTCTTC.

Ten or more counts support this clonotype. This chain uses TRBV7-2 with TRBJ2-5; tentatively, D is TRBD2 (6 bases). CDR1 SGHTA and CDR2 FQGNSA come from the germline V gene. The CDR3 consists of 15 residues. Trimming shortened V by 5 bases and J by 2 bases, and 15 bases separated the two germline ends. The CDR3 coding sequence is TGTGCCAGCAGCCGGAGAGGTAGCGGACAAGAGACCCAGTACTTC. It codes for CASSRRGSGQETQYF.

The CDR3 protein is CASSFAGVNNQPQHF. CDR3 coding DNA: TGTGCCAGCAGCTTTGCAGGGGTAAACAATCAGCCCCAGCATTTT. The chain combines TRBV7-2 with TRBJ1-5; a weak D match, TRBD1 (6 bases). Germline CDR1 reads SGHTA; CDR2 reads FQGNSA. The V and J ends lost 3 bases and 3 bases respectively, with 12 bases between them. The CDR3 has 15 amino acids.

At least ten counts were recorded for this clonotype. The chain combines TRBV20-1 with TRBJ1-5; D uncertain. V dropped 1 base and J dropped 2 bases, with 6 bases sitting between them. This CDR3 contains 13 residues. Germline CDR1 DFQATT, CDR2 SNEGSKA (reference sequence). In nucleotides, the CDR3 is TGCAGTGCTAGAGCCCGGGGCAATCAGCCCCAGCATTTT. This sequence encodes CSARARGNQPQHF.

The chain has TRBV5-1 and TRBJ2-3; 10 bases are shared with TRBD2. J lost 5 bases, V lost 4 bases, and 7 bases had no gene match. CDR1 is SGHRS, CDR2 YFSETQ, per germline. This CDR3 spans 15 amino acids. The CDR3 is CASSQPSGGVDTQYF. Written as DNA, the CDR3 is TGCGCCAGCAGCCAGCCTAGCGGGGGAGTAGATACGCAGTATTTT.

The table lists this clonotype with a few counts. J is TRBJ2-3 and V is TRBV20-1; D is ambiguous. V lost 0 bases to trimming and J lost 4 bases, with 11 bases between them. Germline V CDR1 and CDR2: DFQATT, SNEGSKA (reference sequence). The CDR3 totals 14 residues. This CDR3 reads CSARDLNPADTQYF. The DNA of the CDR3 is TGCAGTGCTAGAGATCTGAACCCTGCAGATACGCAGTATTTT.

This clonotype was counted many times. One end of the junction fails to match germline, which may point to a read error. The chain couples TRBV28 to TRBJ2-3, with 9 bases aligning to TRBD1. CDR1 and CDR2 from the germline V gene are MDHEN and SYDVKM. This CDR3 comprises 14 residues. CDR3 amino acids: CASSSGTGTDTQYF. The CDR3 nucleotides read TGCGCCAGCAGCTCCGGGACAGGGACAGATACGCAGTATTTT.

The V call is TRBV12-3 or TRBV12-4, the J call TRBJ1-2; TRBD1 is a possible D gene (6 bases). V lost 6 bases and J lost 2, with 13 bases in between. The CDR3 covers 14 residues. The CDR3 region is CASSLTQGNYGYTF. DNA of the CDR3: TGTGCCAGCAGCCTAACGCAGGGGAACTATGGCTACACCTTC.